A single sample is the source of the 30 T cell receptor beta chains below, sequenced in a study of cytomegalovirus exposure and HLA in healthy donors. Primers included in the PCR were 60 Vbeta and 13 Jbeta primers. Assay: immunoSEQ multiplex PCR; the TCRdb copy retains only in-frame clones and omits some. The table has more than 65,000 clones, approximately 74% seen once; the top ten hold 6.2%. The material sequenced was PBMCs. Receptor source: a woman aged 45-65 years in good health and CMV-seropositive.

In its sample, this clone was seen a few times. The J gene is TRBJ1-2, the V gene TRBV29-1; TRBD1 agrees at 9 bases. The CDR3 sequence is 11 residues long. The ends lost 6 bases at V and 8 bases at J; junction bases unmatched: 4. The germline CDR1 and CDR2 sequences are SQVTM and ANQGSEA. The CDR3 DNA is TGCAGCGTCCAACAGGGGGCAGGCTACACCTTC. Amino acids: CSVQQGAGYTF.

This clone was counted only a few times. The chain employs TRBV2 and TRBJ2-2; D perhaps matches TRBD1 (6 bases). Trimming cost V 8 bases and J 7 bases, with 11 bases left between them. The CDR3 runs to 12 residues. Per the germline V gene, CDR1 is SNHLY and CDR2 is FYNNEI. The CDR3: CASSKQGGELFF. The CDR3 DNA sequence: TGTGCCAGCTCCAAACAGGGCGGGGAGCTGTTTTTT.

J is TRBJ1-2 and V is TRBV19; 9 bases align to TRBD1. CDR1 and CDR2 (germline): LNHDA, SQIVND (reference sequence). Unmatched junction bases numbered 2, after V lost 6 bases and J lost 6 bases. There are 12 residues in the CDR3. CDR3 residues: CASRRDRDGYTF. CDR3 in DNA: TGTGCCAGTAGGCGGGACAGGGATGGCTACACCTTC.

V usage is TRBV27 and J usage is TRBJ1-2; D is perhaps TRBD1 (6 bases). V lost 4 bases and J 3 bases, leaving 15 bases between the germline ends. The germline V gene encodes CDR1 MNHEY and CDR2 SMNVEV (reference sequence). The CDR3 is 15 residues long. The CDR3 loop is CASSSQGSDYYGYTF. CDR3 sequence (DNA): TGTGCCAGCAGTTCCCAGGGGAGTGATTACTATGGCTACACCTTC.

The rearrangement links TRBV6-5 to TRBJ1-5; D is ambiguous. Per the germline V gene, CDR1 is MNHEY and CDR2 is SVGAGI. Trimming pared 0 bases from V and 0 bases from J, leaving 6 bases between. The CDR3 has 15 amino acids. This CDR3 is CASSYSPYSNQPQHF. Here the CDR3 DNA reads TGTGCCAGCAGTTACTCGCCCTATAGCAATCAGCCCCAGCATTTT.

This clone appeared once. V is TRBV19 and J is TRBJ1-5; the D is unclear. V was trimmed by 4 bases and J by 0 bases, leaving 7 bases between them. Germline V gene lookup returns CDR1 LNHDA and CDR2 SQIVND (reference sequence). The CDR3 is 14 residues long. The CDR3 bases are TGTGCCAGTAGTAGGACTGATAGCAATCAGCCCCAGCATTTT. Its translation: CASSRTDSNQPQHF.

This clone was observed a few times. This rearrangement joins TRBV6-1 to TRBJ2-3; no clear D. This CDR3 contains 11 residues. The V end lost 5 bases, the J end lost 5 bases, and 5 bases lay between the germline ends. CDR1 is MNHNS, CDR2 SASEGT, per germline. CDR3 in DNA: TGTGCCAGCAGTTACATAGATACGCAGTATTTT. As protein: CASSYIDTQYF.

V and J are TRBV30 and TRBJ1-3; D call uncertain. CDR1 is GTSNPN, CDR2 SVGIG, per germline (reference sequence). V was shortened by 0 bases and J by 0 bases, with 12 bases between the two germline ends. The CDR3 is made up of 16 amino acids. The CDR3 coding sequence is TGTGCCTGGAGTGTACTAGGGCAGTCCTCTGGAAACACCATATATTTT. It specifies CAWSVLGQSSGNTIYF.

The chain is built from TRBV19 and TRBJ1-5; TRBD1 is a possible D gene (5 bases). Trimming cost V 3 bases and J 0 bases, with 12 bases left between them. Germline V gene lookup returns CDR1 LNHDA and CDR2 SQIVND (reference sequence). This CDR3 is 16 amino acids long. CDR3 region: CASSMGQSNSNQPQHF. CDR3 coding DNA: TGTGCCAGTAGTATGGGGCAGAGCAATAGCAATCAGCCCCAGCATTTT.

This chain links TRBV27 with TRBJ2-7; D is perhaps TRBD1 (6 bases). Germline V gene data show CDR1 as MNHEY and CDR2 as SMNVEV (reference sequence). The CDR3 is made up of 14 amino acids. The germline V and J ends were trimmed by 3 bases and 2 bases, with 11 bases remaining between them. The CDR3 bases are TGTGCCAGCAGTTTCGCCACAGGGCCCTACGAGCAGTACTTC. As protein: CASSFATGPYEQYF.

This clone has just one count. DNA of the CDR3: TGTGCCAGCAGCGAGACTAGCGGGGTAGAGACCCAGTACTTC. Protein: CASSETSGVETQYF. The chain links TRBV9 to TRBJ2-5, with TRBD2 matching over 11 bases. The CDR3 spans 14 residues. The V segment lost 3 bases and the J segment 4 bases; nucleotides outside the gene matches: 2. Germline V gene data show CDR1 as SGDLS and CDR2 as YYNGEE. The variable domain in full, with the rest retrieved from reference TRBV9 and TRBJ2-5, is DSGVTQTPKHLITATGQRVTLRCSPRSGDLSVYWYQQSLDQGLQFLIQYYNGEERAKGNILERFSAQQFPDLHSELNLSSLELGDSALYFCASSETSGVETQYFGPGTRLLVL.

With regard to this clone: Mismatch with germline at one junction end may stem from a read error. The chain is built from TRBV4-2 and TRBJ2-2; a possible D gene is TRBD2 (5 bases). Germline lookup yields CDR1 LGHNA and CDR2 YNFKEQ. The CDR3 has 14 amino acids. The CDR3 DNA reads TGTGCCAGCAGCCAAGATCGGGTAACCGGGGAGCTGCTTTTT. Translation gives CASSQDRVTGELLF.

CDR3 bases: TGCGCCAGCAGTCAATCGAGACTAGATGCGGCTGAGCAGTTCTTC. Translated: CASSQSRLDAAEQFF. This sequence joins TRBV23-1 and TRBJ2-1; possibly TRBD2 for D (6 bases). TRBV23-1 is marked as an open reading frame, function uncertain. The V end was cut by 0 bases, the J end by 9 bases, with 15 bases between. This CDR3 has 15 amino acids.

CDR3 DNA: TGTGCCAGCACAAATACTAACACTGAAGCTTTCTTT. This gives the protein CASTNTNTEAFF. This chain connects TRBV28 to TRBJ1-1, with D uncertain. Trimming left V 7 bases short and J 2 bases short, with 8 bases between. The germline CDR1 and CDR2 sequences are MDHEN and SYDVKM. The length of the CDR3 is 12 residues. The whole variable domain, remainder taken from reference TRBV28 and TRBJ1-1, is DVKVTQSSRYLVKRTGEKVFLECVQDMDHENMFWYRQDPGLGLRLIYFSYDVKMKEKGDIPEGYSVSREKKERFSLILESASTNQTSMYLCASTNTNTEAFFGQGTRLTVV.

This chain links TRBV6-6 with TRBJ2-2, with 8 bases that match TRBD2. The junction had 11 bases not matched to a gene; V was cut back by 6 bases and J by 8 bases. The germline V gene encodes CDR1 MNHNY and CDR2 SVGAGI (reference sequence). There are 15 residues in the CDR3. CDR3 sequence: CASRTQREKVGELFF. The CDR3 DNA sequence: TGTGCCAGCAGGACACAGCGGGAGAAGGTGGGGGAGCTGTTTTTT.

This sequence joins TRBV27 and TRBJ2-7; 9 bases are a match to TRBD2. The CDR3 has 20 amino acids. CDR1 and CDR2 from the germline V gene are MNHEY and SMNVEV (reference sequence). The V segment lost 8 bases and the J segment 0 bases; nucleotides outside the gene matches: 23. The CDR3 protein is CASFSSGAGGPPSLSYEQYF. CDR3 nucleotides: TGTGCCAGCTTTTCTAGCGGCGCGGGAGGGCCCCCTTCCCTCTCCTACGAGCAGTACTTC.

The chain uses TRBV15 and TRBJ2-1; weak D call: TRBD1 (5 bases). Deletions cut 4 bases from V and 2 bases from J, with 12 bases between. Germline assignment: CDR1 LNHNV and CDR2 YYDKDF (reference sequence). The CDR3 is 15 residues long. CDR3 in DNA: TGTGCCACCAGCACAGACCCCAGGGCCTACAATGAGCAGTTCTTC. It translates to CATSTDPRAYNEQFF. The full variable domain, completed using reference TRBV15 and TRBJ2-1, is DAMVIQNPRYQVTQFGKPVTLSCSQTLNHNVMYWYQQKSSQAPKLLFHYYDKDFNNEADTPDNFQSRRPNTSFCFLDIRSPGLGDTAMYLCATSTDPRAYNEQFFGPGTRLTVL.

V gene TRBV5-1 combines with J gene TRBJ2-4; 15 bases are shared with TRBD2. Germline assignment: CDR1 SGHRS and CDR2 YFSETQ. After removal of 3 bases from V and 0 bases from J, the junction contained 4 bases not matched to a gene. The CDR3 has 18 amino acids. CDR3 protein: CASSSGTSGGIAKNIQYF. The CDR3, as DNA: TGCGCCAGCAGCTCCGGGACTAGCGGGGGGATAGCCAAAAACATTCAGTACTTC.

In nucleotides, the CDR3 is TGTGCCAGCAGCTCTATGTGGGCGGGGGGACCCCACAACCAGTTCTTC. Encoded protein: CASSSMWAGGPHNQFF. V usage is TRBV11-2 and J usage is TRBJ2-1; 8 bases align to TRBD2. The CDR3 is 16 amino acids. Germline CDR1 is SGHAT and CDR2 is FQNNGV. Germline trimming cut 4 bases from V and 13 bases from J; bases unmatched to any gene: 18.

This clone was detected only a few times. The V and J genes are TRBV2 and TRBJ2-7; TRBD1 might be the D (5 bases). Trimming shortened V by 4 bases and J by 6 bases, and 13 bases separated the two germline ends. This CDR3 spans 13 amino acids. Germline lookup yields CDR1 SNHLY and CDR2 FYNNEI. CDR3 in DNA: TGTGCCAGCAGTGTTGACAGAACTACCGAGCAGTACTTC. Residues: CASSVDRTTEQYF.

V gene TRBV5-6 combines with J gene TRBJ2-5; D unclear. CDR1 SGHDT and CDR2 YYEEEE come from the germline V gene. V lost 9 bases to trimming and J lost 0 bases, with 9 bases between them. The CDR3 length is 12 residues. The CDR3 loop reads CATGFYQETQYF. The CDR3 DNA reads TGTGCCACAGGATTTTACCAAGAGACCCAGTACTTC.

The V gene is TRBV7-6, the J gene TRBJ2-1; 15 nucleotides agree with TRBD2. J gave up 14 bases and V 3 bases, and 11 bases lay outside the gene matches. Per the germline V gene, CDR1 is SGHVS and CDR2 is FNYEAQ. The CDR3 loop spans 16 amino acids. Written as DNA, the CDR3 is TGTGCCAGCAGCTTGGGAAATGGACTAGCGGGAGGGCCCAAGTTCTTC. It codes for CASSLGNGLAGGPKFF.

The chain joins TRBV2 to TRBJ2-7; 7 nucleotides align to TRBD1. CDR1 is SNHLY, CDR2 FYNNEI, per germline. Trimming cost V 3 bases and J 4 bases; bases outside gene matches: 6. The CDR3 spans 14 residues. The CDR3 loop is CASSDHRGWYEQYF. The CDR3 nucleotides read TGTGCCAGCAGTGACCACAGGGGTTGGTACGAGCAGTACTTC. Together with reference TRBV2 and TRBJ2-7, the CDR3 gives the full variable domain: EPEVTQTPSHQVTQMGQEVILRCVPISNHLYFYWYRQILGQKVEFLVSFYNNEISEKSEIFDDQFSVERPDGSNFTLKIRSTKLEDSAMYFCASSDHRGWYEQYFGPGTRLTVT.

This clone occurred once. The genes are TRBV11-3 and TRBJ2-2; 7 bases line up with TRBD1. In germline, CDR1 is SGHNT, CDR2 YENEEA. The CDR3 covers 13 residues. V lost 8 bases to trimming and J lost 3 bases; unmatched junction nucleotides: 3. The CDR3 loop is CASRQGHTGELFF. The DNA of the CDR3 is TGTGCCAGCCGACAGGGCCACACCGGGGAGCTGTTTTTT.

This clone has more than one count but fewer than ten. The chain joins TRBV30 to TRBJ2-1, with a weak D call TRBD2 (7 bases). This CDR3 has 15 residues. Deletions cut 2 bases from V and 8 bases from J, with 19 bases between. CDR1 GTSNPN and CDR2 SVGIG come from the germline V gene (reference sequence). This CDR3 reads CAWSRGEGGRDEQFF. For the CDR3, the DNA is TGTGCCTGGAGTAGGGGGGAGGGAGGGAGAGATGAGCAGTTCTTC.

The chain couples TRBV29-1 to TRBJ2-1; 7 nucleotides line up with TRBD2. CDR1 is SQVTM and CDR2 is ANQGSEA in the germline V gene. The CDR3 runs 14 residues. Unmatched junction bases numbered 10, after V lost 5 bases and J lost 6 bases. DNA of the CDR3: TGCAGCGTTCGGGACCCCGGGAGGTTCAATGAGCAGTTCTTC. Translation gives CSVRDPGRFNEQFF.

The rearrangement uses TRBV5-1 and TRBJ2-1; D is uncertain. CDR3 size: 12 residues. V gave up 0 bases and J gave up 10 bases, with 8 bases separating them. Germline CDR1 reads SGHRS; CDR2 reads YFSETQ. CDR3 coding DNA: TGCGCCAGCAGCTTGGAAGAGAGCGAGCAGTTCTTC. Translation: CASSLEESEQFF.

This clone was counted once. Other DNA sequences from this sample encode an identical CDR3 as well. The CDR3, as DNA: TGTGCCAGCAGCACACTAGTTGGGGATTGGGAGCAGTACTTC. Its protein product is CASSTLVGDWEQYF. The J gene is TRBJ2-7, the V gene TRBV7-8, with D perhaps matching TRBD2 (5 bases). V lost 5 bases and J 7 bases, leaving 18 bases between the germline ends. The length of the CDR3 is 14 residues. CDR1 is SGHVS and CDR2 is FQNEAQ in the germline V gene.

The chain carries TRBV2 and TRBJ1-5, with TRBD1 as a possible D gene (5 bases). Trimming left V 6 bases short and J 7 bases short, with 13 bases between. The CDR3 consists of 13 residues. Germline CDR1 SNHLY, CDR2 FYNNEI. This CDR3 is CASRSGGQQPQHF. CDR3 DNA: TGTGCCAGCAGGAGTGGCGGACAACAGCCCCAGCATTTT. The variable domain in full, with the rest retrieved from reference TRBV2 and TRBJ1-5, is EPEVTQTPSHQVTQMGQEVILRCVPISNHLYFYWYRQILGQKVEFLVSFYNNEISEKSEIFDDQFSVERPDGSNFTLKIRSTKLEDSAMYFCASRSGGQQPQHFGDGTRLSIL.

V is TRBV5-6 and J is TRBJ1-1; a possible D gene is TRBD1 (6 bases). The V gene's germline CDR1 is SGHDT and CDR2 YYEEEE. The V and J ends lost 5 bases and 4 bases respectively, with 12 bases between them. The CDR3 covers 13 residues. In DNA, the CDR3 is TGTGCCAGCAGTAATGGGGGCGGCACTGAAGCTTTCTTT. Translation: CASSNGGGTEAFF. The whole variable domain, remainder taken from reference TRBV5-6 and TRBJ1-1, is DAGVTQSPTHLIKTRGQQVTLRCSPKSGHDTVSWYQQALGQGPQFIFQYYEEEERQRGNFPDRFSGHQFPNYSSELNVNALLLGDSALYLCASSNGGGTEAFFGQGTRLTVV.